This T cell receptor (beta chain) was retrieved from a study of control samples from healthy donors and cancer patients. Germline V gene sequence: CDR1 SGDLS, CDR2 YYNGEE. Trimming stripped 0 bases from V and 0 bases from J, with 9 bases between. CDR3 size: 16 residues. Some clones are missing from TCRdb's copy, which holds only in-frame ones; the method was immunoSEQ multiplex PCR. The repertoire includes under 450,000 clones, about nine tenths of them detected once, and 5.5% to 7.5% sits in the top ten. The source material was PBMCs. The chain couples TRBV9 to TRBJ2-2, with D unclear. This clonotype was obtained from a man aged 35-49 years with head and neck cancer. CDR3 nucleotides: TGTGCCAGCAGCGTAGTGCCCTTCCCGAACACCGGGGAGCTGTTTTTT. Translation gives CASSVVPFPNTGELFF.